This TCR beta chain was observed in a study of blood T cell repertoires in COVID-19. Study in general: Donors in the United States, Italy and Spain gave samples during acute or convalescent COVID-19. The analysed material was cDNA or gDNA that came from T cells, B-cell-depleted T cells, or PBMCs.

Source study methods: Amplification with reference gene primers provided the estimates of nucleated cell counts. The data were produced by immunoSEQ multiplex PCR, yet TCRdb's version contains in-frame clones alone and is incomplete. D and trimming come from the DNA, and the V and J calls and clone size come from that table. The sample records fewer than 45,000 clones, about 90% being singletons. V was pared by 4 bases and J by 8 bases, with 15 bases of the junction left unmatched. Germline CDR1 is LGHNA and CDR2 is YSLEER. The CDR3 sequence is 18 residues long. The rearrangement uses TRBV4-3 and TRBJ2-1; 12 nucleotides match TRBD2. The clonotype comes from a woman in her twenties or thirties in a cohort sampled during active COVID-19. Sequenced input: peripheral blood. Here the CDR3 reads CASSPSPPGTSGYYEQFF. CDR3 nucleotide sequence: TGCGCCAGCAGCCCGTCCCCCCCCGGGACTAGCGGGTACTATGAGCAGTTCTTC.